These 17 T cell receptor beta chains came from one sample sequenced in a study of response to subunit inactivated influenza vaccine (dated by TCRdb to the late 2010s). Libraries were built with RT-PCR. Instrument used: Illumina HiSeq 2500. The raw public data were reprocessed by TCRdb itself: fastp quality trimming at Q25, MiXCR clonotype calling, in-frame beta chains only. Each CDR3 protein gets just one entry, which takes the most common genes and DNA from the rows behind it. In this sample the table shows around 850,000 distinct CDR3 sequences, approximately 18% of which occur a single time. Of the sample, 11% falls within the top ten clones. The specimen was PBMCs from blood, collected 5 days after vaccination. These receptor sequences come from a man between 45 and 60 years old who received an inactivated influenza vaccine. Donor details come from another sample of the same person, matched by shared clones.

This clonotype occurred a few times. The chain is built from TRBV9 and TRBJ2-7; 8 bases line up with TRBD2. The CDR3 spans 14 residues. Germline V gene data show CDR1 as SGDLS and CDR2 as YYNGEE. With 0 bases clipped from V and 5 bases from J, the junction kept 4 bases outside the gene matches. The chain's CDR3 is CASSVGGSGNEQYF. DNA of the CDR3: TGTGCCAGCAGCGTAGGGGGTAGCGGGAACGAGCAGTACTTC.

The chain links TRBV20-1 to TRBJ2-3; D might be TRBD2 (6 bases). Trimming left V 3 bases short and J 0 bases short, with 10 bases between. The germline CDR1 and CDR2 sequences are DFQATT and SNEGSKA (reference sequence). The CDR3 spans 14 residues. CDR3 in amino acids: CSASWGLSTDTQYF. The CDR3 nucleotides read TGCAGTGCTAGTTGGGGACTGAGCACAGATACGCAGTATTTT.

This clonotype was seen more than once but under ten times. V and J are TRBV20-1 and TRBJ2-5; tentatively, D is TRBD2 (6 bases). V was shortened by 7 bases and J by 2 bases, with 14 bases between the two germline ends. The CDR3 runs to 13 residues. Germline CDR1 is DFQATT and CDR2 is SNEGSKA (reference sequence). CDR3 region: CSEGGGRQETQYF. DNA for the CDR3: TGCAGTGAGGGTGGGGGGAGACAAGAGACCCAGTACTTC.

This clonotype came up many times. The rearrangement joins TRBV28 to TRBJ2-7; D perhaps matches TRBD1 (6 bases). The CDR3 is 15 residues long. The germline V gene has CDR1 MDHEN and CDR2 SYDVKM. V dropped 2 bases and J dropped 0 bases, with 11 bases sitting between them. The CDR3 DNA follows: TGTGCCAGCAGTTTAATCGGACAGAGCTCCTACGAGCAGTACTTC. This encodes CASSLIGQSSYEQYF. The full variable domain, completed using reference TRBV28 and TRBJ2-7, is DVKVTQSSRYLVKRTGEKVFLECVQDMDHENMFWYRQDPGLGLRLIYFSYDVKMKEKGDIPEGYSVSREKKERFSLILESASTNQTSMYLCASSLIGQSSYEQYFGPGTRLTVT.

There are a few counts of this clonotype. The CDR3 sequence: CASSYRRNTGELFF. CDR3 DNA: TGTGCCAGCAGTTACCGACGGAACACCGGGGAGCTGTTTTTT. The J gene is TRBJ2-2, the V gene TRBV6-5, with D uncertain. Germline V gives CDR1 MNHEY, CDR2 SVGAGI. CDR3 size: 14 residues. Trimming removed 2 bases from V and 1 base from J, with 5 bases in between.

This clonotype was detected only a few times. The chain recombines TRBV20-1 with TRBJ2-7, with D perhaps matching TRBD2 (6 bases). With 3 bases removed from V and 4 bases from J, the gap between germline ends came to 16 bases. Looked up from germline, CDR1 is DFQATT and CDR2 is SNEGSKA (reference sequence). The CDR3 is made up of 14 amino acids. CDR3 region: CSASDPGASYEQYF. In DNA, the CDR3 is TGCAGTGCTAGCGATCCGGGAGCTAGTTACGAGCAGTACTTC.

The V and J genes are TRBV30 and TRBJ2-1, with D tentatively TRBD1 (7 bases). The CDR3 is 12 amino acids. Germline V gene sequence: CDR1 GTSNPN, CDR2 SVGIG (reference sequence). V lost 4 bases, J lost 10 bases, and 14 bases lay in between. CDR3 loop: CAWTGGGREQFF. For the CDR3, the DNA is TGTGCCTGGACAGGGGGAGGACGGGAGCAGTTCTTC.

V and J are TRBV12-3 or TRBV12-4 and TRBJ2-7, with 7 bases that match TRBD2. CDR3 size: 14 residues. V shed 4 bases, J shed 2 bases, and the junction held 5 bases outside the gene matches. In DNA, the CDR3 is TGTGCCAGCAGTTGGGGGACTAATACCTACGAGCAGTACTTC. Its translation: CASSWGTNTYEQYF.

A few counts support this clonotype. This chain uses TRBV7-2 with TRBJ2-3; D is perhaps TRBD2 (6 bases). Trimming left V 0 bases short and J 6 bases short, with 19 bases between. This CDR3 contains 17 residues. Per the germline V gene, CDR1 is SGHTA and CDR2 is FQGNSA. The CDR3 here is CASSLALWEASPDTQYF. In DNA, the CDR3 is TGTGCCAGCAGCTTAGCGTTGTGGGAGGCGAGTCCCGATACGCAGTATTTT.

This clonotype was seen only a few times. The V and J genes are TRBV9 and TRBJ2-7; D is unclear. The germline CDR1 and CDR2 sequences are SGDLS and YYNGEE. This CDR3 has 16 amino acids. Trimming took 0 bases from V and 1 from J, leaving 14 bases between them. The CDR3 DNA reads as TGTGCCAGCAGCGTAGATCCAGGAGAATCGTCCTACGAGCAGTACTTC. It codes for CASSVDPGESSYEQYF.

This clonotype was observed a handful of times. V gene TRBV20-1 combines with J gene TRBJ2-1; 11 bases agree with TRBD2. Germline V CDR1 and CDR2: DFQATT, SNEGSKA (reference sequence). V trimming: 5 bases; J trimming: 7 bases; junction bases outside the gene matches: 7. The CDR3 consists of 14 residues. The CDR3 sequence: CSAGSGRAWNEQFF. The CDR3 region has the DNA TGCAGTGCTGGTAGCGGGAGGGCCTGGAATGAGCAGTTCTTC.

V and J are TRBV7-8 and TRBJ2-7; 7 bases align to TRBD1. The CDR3 totals 16 residues. The V gene's germline CDR1 is SGHVS and CDR2 FQNEAQ. V shed 2 bases and J 1 base; nucleotides not matched to a gene: 8. The CDR3 loop reads CASSLRGQGDSYEQYF. The CDR3 coding sequence is TGTGCCAGCAGCTTACGGGGTCAGGGGGATTCCTACGAGCAGTACTTC.

The rearrangement joins TRBV11-2 to TRBJ2-1; D remains ambiguous. The germline V gene encodes CDR1 SGHAT and CDR2 FQNNGV. This CDR3 contains 12 residues. Trimming removed 6 bases at V and 8 bases at J, with 11 bases between. The CDR3 sequence: CASRGSYDEQFF. The CDR3 DNA sequence: TGTGCCAGCAGGGGGTCATACGATGAGCAGTTCTTC.

The rearrangement links TRBV24-1 to TRBJ2-7; no clear D gene. Between the trimmed V and J ends, which lost 0 bases and 11 bases, there was a span of 13 bases. The V gene's germline CDR1 is KGHDR and CDR2 SFDVKD. CDR3 size: 13 residues. Here the CDR3 reads CATSDLRKGEKYF. The CDR3 nucleotides are TGTGCCACCAGTGATTTGCGCAAGGGTGAGAAGTACTTC.

This clonotype was seen only a few times. The chain recombines TRBV7-8 with TRBJ2-1, with TRBD1 identical over 7 bases. The CDR3 consists of 14 residues. The V segment lost 5 bases and the J segment 5 bases; nucleotides outside the gene matches: 6. Germline-derived CDR1 and CDR2 are SGHVS and FQNEAQ. The DNA of the CDR3 is TGTGCCAGCAGCACCACGACAGGGAACAATGAGCAGTTCTTC. Protein product: CASSTTTGNNEQFF.

V is TRBV3-1 and J is TRBJ2-5, with D hard to call. Germline-derived CDR1 and CDR2 are LGHDT and YNNKEL (reference sequence). V shed 2 bases and J shed 6 bases, with 7 bases lying between them. The CDR3 has 12 amino acids. CDR3 amino acids: CASSQFGKTQYF. The CDR3 coding sequence is TGTGCCAGCAGCCAATTTGGGAAGACCCAGTACTTC.

V is TRBV29-1 and J is TRBJ2-7, with D tentatively TRBD2 (6 bases). V lost 2 bases, J lost 3 bases, and 8 bases lay in between. Germline CDR1 SQVTM, CDR2 ANQGSEA. The CDR3 length is 12 residues. The CDR3 nucleotides read TGCAGCGTTGAATACGGGGGCTACGAGCAGTACTTC. Translated: CSVEYGGYEQYF.